These T cell receptor beta chains were read from a single sample in a study of shared clonotypes between healthy human individuals. The table came from immunoSEQ multiplex PCR; TCRdb's copy has only in-frame clones and leaves some out. Among around 1.4 million clones listed, 98% were seen once. The specimen was naive CD4+ T cells sorted from blood. The receptors come from a young man in good health. Each CDR3 is given with its conserved first and last residue. D genes are given only for firm matches. Clone size is not always given. Where it is, it says once, few, many or a class for expanded clones.

j_call	clone_size	v_call	d_call	cdr3_aa	cdr3_nt
TRBJ1-1	NA	TRBV19	NA	CASSIASLNTEAFF	TGTGCCAGTAGTATTGCCAGCCTGAACACTGAAGCTTTCTTT
TRBJ2-7	NA	TRBV30	NA	CAWMGKSTYEQYF	TGTGCCTGGATGGGTAAGTCTACCTACGAGCAGTACTTC
TRBJ2-5	NA	TRBV28	NA	CASSPGAARETQYF	TGTGCCAGCAGTCCCGGGGCCGCACGGGAGACCCAGTACTTC
TRBJ1-2	NA	TRBV2	NA	CASSDRQANYGYTF	TGTGCCAGCAGTGACAGGCAGGCTAACTATGGCTACACCTTC
TRBJ2-1	NA	TRBV6-1	TRBD2	CASTRAGGSYNEQFF	TGTGCCAGCACAAGAGCGGGAGGGTCTTACAATGAGCAGTTCTTC
TRBJ2-5	NA	TRBV6-5	TRBD1	CASSYSNRGFWETQYF	TGTGCCAGCAGTTACTCGAACAGGGGGTTTTGGGAGACCCAGTACTTC
TRBJ2-5	NA	TRBV7-2	TRBD2	CASHRTSGGQETQYF	TGTGCCAGCCACCGCACTAGCGGAGGACAAGAGACCCAGTACTTC
TRBJ2-1	NA	TRBV5-1	NA	CASSYRTAYNEQFF	TGCGCCAGCAGCTATCGGACAGCCTACAATGAGCAGTTCTTC
TRBJ1-1	NA	TRBV11-3	NA	CANAKNDRLNTEAFF	TGTGCCAACGCAAAGAACGACAGGTTGAACACTGAAGCTTTCTTT
TRBJ2-2	once	TRBV15	TRBD1	CATKKDRGVGELFF	TGTGCCACCAAAAAAGACAGGGGTGTCGGGGAGCTGTTTTTT
TRBJ1-2	NA	TRBV5-4	TRBD1	CASSPGQAMRYFF	TGTGCCAGCAGCCCCGGACAGGCCATGAGATACTTCTTC
TRBJ2-5	NA	TRBV18	NA	CASSPQAVPESNTETQYF	TGTGCCAGCTCACCACAGGCAGTACCGGAGTCTAATACGGAGACCCAGTACTTC
TRBJ2-5	NA	TRBV5-6	NA	CASSLNGREIGPQETQYF	TGTGCCAGCAGCTTGAATGGCAGGGAGATCGGTCCACAAGAGACCCAGTACTTC
TRBJ2-5	once	TRBV18	NA	CASSPAGKETQYF	TGTGCCAGCTCACCAGCAGGGAAAGAGACCCAGTACTTC
TRBJ2-2	NA	TRBV10-1	NA	CASSDRDSFGPKNTGELFF	TGCGCCAGCAGTGACCGGGACTCCTTCGGGCCGAAGAACACCGGGGAGCTGTTTTTT
TRBJ2-7	NA	TRBV29-1	NA	CSVVDSSYEQYF	TGCAGCGTTGTAGATTCCTCCTACGAGCAGTACTTC
TRBJ1-1	NA	TRBV5-4	TRBD1	CASSSGGQVNTEAFF	TGTGCCAGCAGCTCGGGGGGACAGGTGAACACTGAAGCTTTCTTT
TRBJ2-7	NA	TRBV5-6	NA	CASSLWRGRFSYEQYF	TGTGCCAGCAGCTTGTGGCGGGGTAGATTTTCCTACGAGCAGTACTTC
TRBJ1-1	NA	TRBV25-1	NA	CASSEFRNTEAFF	TGTGCCAGCAGTGAATTCCGGAACACTGAAGCTTTCTTT
TRBJ2-7	NA	TRBV15	TRBD2	CATSRDEGMRTSELEQYF	TGTGCCACCAGCAGAGATGAGGGGATGCGGACTAGCGAGTTGGAGCAGTACTTC
TRBJ2-1	NA	TRBV7-3	NA	CASSPARSGYNEQFF	TGTGCCAGCAGCCCGGCACGATCGGGCTACAATGAGCAGTTCTTC
TRBJ2-7	NA	TRBV2	NA	CASSQNTDGYEQYF	TGTGCCAGCAGCCAGAACACCGATGGCTACGAGCAGTACTTC